Listed below are T cell receptor beta chains from one sample, sequenced in a study of tumor-infiltrating lymphocytes in localized non-small cell lung cancer. The table came from immunoSEQ multiplex PCR; TCRdb's copy has only in-frame clones and leaves some out. The data show approximately 3,200 clones, with 58% seen just once and about 12% held by the top ten. Sequencing input: uninvolved lung tissue not adjacent to the tumor. The receptors come from a human donor with non-small cell lung cancer. Both conserved end residues are part of each CDR3. D genes are given only for firm matches. Clone size is not always given. Where it is, it says once, few, many or a class for expanded clones.

v_gene: TRBV4-3; j_gene: TRBJ1-1; abundance: NA; d_gene: NA; CDR3nt: TGCGCCAGCAGCCAACTCAGAAGGGACGCTGAAGCTTTCTTT; CDR3aa: CASSQLRRDAEAFF
v_gene: TRBV27; j_gene: TRBJ2-7; abundance: NA; d_gene: TRBD1; CDR3nt: TGTGCCACCCGGCCGGGACAGGGCTACGAGCAGTACTTC; CDR3aa: CATRPGQGYEQYF
v_gene: TRBV15; j_gene: TRBJ1-1; abundance: NA; d_gene: NA; CDR3nt: TGTGCCACCAGCAGAGATTTGGAGGGAGGGAACACTGAAGCTTTCTTT; CDR3aa: CATSRDLEGGNTEAFF
v_gene: TRBV30; j_gene: TRBJ1-2; abundance: NA; d_gene: TRBD1; CDR3nt: TGTGCCTGGAGTGTGGACAGGGAGGCCTATGGCTACACCTTC; CDR3aa: CAWSVDREAYGYTF
v_gene: TRBV29-1; j_gene: TRBJ2-3; abundance: once; d_gene: NA; CDR3nt: TGCAGCGTTGGTAGCGGTGGAACAGATACGCAGTATTTT; CDR3aa: CSVGSGGTDTQYF
v_gene: TRBV21-1; j_gene: TRBJ2-1; abundance: NA; d_gene: NA; CDR3nt: TGTGCCAGCAGCAAAGGGAAATCCTCCTACAATGAGCAGTTCTTC; CDR3aa: CASSKGKSSYNEQFF
v_gene: TRBV2; j_gene: TRBJ2-1; abundance: large; d_gene: TRBD1; CDR3nt: TGTGCCAGCAGTCCCCGTGACAGGGCCCATGAGCAGTTCTTC; CDR3aa: CASSPRDRAHEQFF
v_gene: TRBV9; j_gene: TRBJ1-3; abundance: NA; d_gene: NA; CDR3nt: TGTGCCAGCAGCCCCCGGGACCGCGATTCCACCATATATTTT; CDR3aa: CASSPRDRDSTIYF
v_gene: TRBV7-7; j_gene: TRBJ2-3; abundance: NA; d_gene: NA; CDR3nt: TGTGCCAGCAGCTTAGAGACCCATGGAGCTCCGCAGTATTTT; CDR3aa: CASSLETHGAPQYF
v_gene: TRBV5-6; j_gene: TRBJ1-2; abundance: few; d_gene: NA; CDR3nt: TGTGCCAGCAGCTTGGGGGATTGGGGGACTAACTATGGCTACACCTTC; CDR3aa: CASSLGDWGTNYGYTF
v_gene: TRBV7-9; j_gene: TRBJ1-2; abundance: large; d_gene: NA; CDR3nt: TGTGCCAGCAGGTTAGACGTCTATGGCTACACCTTC; CDR3aa: CASRLDVYGYTF
v_gene: TRBV2; j_gene: TRBJ1-6; abundance: few; d_gene: TRBD1; CDR3nt: TGTGCCGCGGACAGGACAGATAATCGTAATTCACCCCTCCACTTT; CDR3aa: CAADRTDNRNSPLHF
v_gene: TRBV7-9; j_gene: TRBJ1-5; abundance: few; d_gene: TRBD1; CDR3nt: TGTGCCAGCAGCTTGGGACAGCCCAATCAGCCCCAGCATTTT; CDR3aa: CASSLGQPNQPQHF
v_gene: TRBV19; j_gene: TRBJ2-7; abundance: few; d_gene: TRBD1; CDR3nt: TGTGCCAGTAGTCCCGGGACAGGGATGTTGTACGAGCAGTACTTC; CDR3aa: CASSPGTGMLYEQYF
v_gene: TRBV6-6; j_gene: TRBJ2-5; abundance: NA; d_gene: TRBD2; CDR3nt: TGTGCCAGCAGACCCACTAGCGGGAGTGAGACCCAGTACTTC; CDR3aa: CASRPTSGSETQYF
v_gene: TRBV29-1; j_gene: TRBJ2-2; abundance: NA; d_gene: TRBD2; CDR3nt: TGCAGCGTGACTAGCGGGGGCACCGGGGAGCTGTTTTTT; CDR3aa: CSVTSGGTGELFF
v_gene: TRBV5-1; j_gene: TRBJ2-7; abundance: NA; d_gene: NA; CDR3nt: TGCGCCAGCAGCCCGGGGTCCTACGAGCAGTACTTC; CDR3aa: CASSPGSYEQYF
v_gene: TRBV6-1; j_gene: TRBJ2-5; abundance: NA; d_gene: TRBD2; CDR3nt: TGTGCCAGCAATCAAGCGGGAGGGCCGGAGACCCAGTACTTC; CDR3aa: CASNQAGGPETQYF
v_gene: TRBV5-1; j_gene: TRBJ1-6; abundance: NA; d_gene: TRBD1; CDR3nt: TGCGCCAGCAGCGGGGGACAGGGGTTTAATTCACCCCTCCACTTT; CDR3aa: CASSGGQGFNSPLHF
v_gene: TRBV9; j_gene: TRBJ1-2; abundance: large; d_gene: TRBD1; CDR3nt: TGTGCCAGCAGCGTAGACAGCCTGACAGGGGCGGACTATGGCTACACCTTC; CDR3aa: CASSVDSLTGADYGYTF
v_gene: TRBV6-1; j_gene: TRBJ1-4; abundance: few; d_gene: NA; CDR3nt: TGTGCCAGCATTACCTTAGACCCAGTAGGTGAAAAACTGTTTTTT; CDR3aa: CASITLDPVGEKLFF
v_gene: TRBV11-3; j_gene: TRBJ1-2; abundance: NA; d_gene: NA; CDR3nt: TGTGCCGGGGGGGGCAGGACCTGCTATGGCTACACCTTC; CDR3aa: CAGGGRTCYGYTF
v_gene: TRBV19; j_gene: TRBJ1-3; abundance: NA; d_gene: NA; CDR3nt: TGTGCCAGTAGTATGCGGGGAAACACCATATATTTT; CDR3aa: CASSMRGNTIYF
v_gene: TRBV30; j_gene: TRBJ1-3; abundance: NA; d_gene: TRBD1; CDR3nt: TGTGCCTGGAGTACAGGGGGCGGCACCATATATTTT; CDR3aa: CAWSTGGGTIYF
v_gene: TRBV7-2; j_gene: TRBJ2-4; abundance: NA; d_gene: NA; CDR3nt: TGTGCCAGCAGCTTCGGGTATACCAAAAACATTCAGTACTTC; CDR3aa: CASSFGYTKNIQYF
v_gene: TRBV28; j_gene: TRBJ2-2; abundance: NA; d_gene: NA; CDR3nt: TGTGCCAGCAGTTTAGGTGCGGGTACAACCGGGGAGCTGTTTTTT; CDR3aa: CASSLGAGTTGELFF
v_gene: TRBV7-2; j_gene: TRBJ1-2; abundance: few; d_gene: TRBD1; CDR3nt: TGTGCCAGCAGCTTAGGTAGGGGACAGGGGCACGACTATGGCTACACCTTC; CDR3aa: CASSLGRGQGHDYGYTF